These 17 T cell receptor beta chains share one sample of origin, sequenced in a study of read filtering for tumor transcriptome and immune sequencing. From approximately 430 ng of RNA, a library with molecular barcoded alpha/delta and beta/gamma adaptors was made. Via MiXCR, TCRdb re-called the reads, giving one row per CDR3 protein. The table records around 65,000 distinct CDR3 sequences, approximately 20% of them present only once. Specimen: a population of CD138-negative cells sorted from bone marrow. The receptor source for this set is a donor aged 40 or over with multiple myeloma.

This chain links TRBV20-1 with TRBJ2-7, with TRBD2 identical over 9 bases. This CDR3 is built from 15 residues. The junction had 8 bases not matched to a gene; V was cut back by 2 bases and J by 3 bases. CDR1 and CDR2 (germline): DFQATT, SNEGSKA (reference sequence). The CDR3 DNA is TGCAGTGCTAGACCCCATAGCGGGAGACGCTACGAGCAGTACTTC. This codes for CSARPHSGRRYEQYF.

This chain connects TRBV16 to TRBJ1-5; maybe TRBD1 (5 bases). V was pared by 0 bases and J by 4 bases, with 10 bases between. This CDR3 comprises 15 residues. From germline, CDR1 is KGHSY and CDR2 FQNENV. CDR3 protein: CASSQSRQPNQPQHF. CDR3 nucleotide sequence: TGTGCCAGCAGCCAATCCCGACAGCCGAATCAGCCCCAGCATTTT.

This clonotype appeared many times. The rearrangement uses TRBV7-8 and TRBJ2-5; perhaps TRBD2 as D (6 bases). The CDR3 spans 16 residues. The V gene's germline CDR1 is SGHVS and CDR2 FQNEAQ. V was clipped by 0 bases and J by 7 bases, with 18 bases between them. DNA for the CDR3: TGTGCCAGCAGCTTAGCGGACCGGGGGAGAAGAGGGACCCAGTACTTC. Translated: CASSLADRGRRGTQYF.

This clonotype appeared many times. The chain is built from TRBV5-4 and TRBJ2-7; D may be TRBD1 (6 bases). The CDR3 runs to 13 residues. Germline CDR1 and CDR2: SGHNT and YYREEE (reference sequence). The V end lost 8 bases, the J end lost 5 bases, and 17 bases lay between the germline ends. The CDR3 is CASSIQGTDEQYF. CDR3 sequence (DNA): TGTGCCAGTAGTATACAGGGTACAGACGAGCAGTACTTC.

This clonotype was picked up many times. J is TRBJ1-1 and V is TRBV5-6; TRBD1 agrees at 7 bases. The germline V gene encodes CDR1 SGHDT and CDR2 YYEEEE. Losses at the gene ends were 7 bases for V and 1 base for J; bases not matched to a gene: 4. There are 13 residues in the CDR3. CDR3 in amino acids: CASARTGNTEAFF. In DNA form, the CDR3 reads TGTGCCAGCGCTCGGACAGGGAACACTGAAGCTTTCTTT.

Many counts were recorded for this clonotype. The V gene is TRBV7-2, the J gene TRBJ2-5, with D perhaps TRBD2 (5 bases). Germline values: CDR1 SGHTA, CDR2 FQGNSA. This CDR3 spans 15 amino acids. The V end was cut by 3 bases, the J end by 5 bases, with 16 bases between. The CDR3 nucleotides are TGTGCCAGCAGCTTCACCCCCGGGGTTAGGGAGACCCAGTACTTC. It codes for CASSFTPGVRETQYF.

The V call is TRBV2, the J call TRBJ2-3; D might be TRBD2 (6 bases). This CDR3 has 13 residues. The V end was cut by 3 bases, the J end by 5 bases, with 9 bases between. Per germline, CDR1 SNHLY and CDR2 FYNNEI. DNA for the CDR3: TGTGCCAGCAGTGATTGGGGGGAAGATACGCAGTATTTT. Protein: CASSDWGEDTQYF. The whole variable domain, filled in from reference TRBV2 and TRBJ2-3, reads EPEVTQTPSHQVTQMGQEVILRCVPISNHLYFYWYRQILGQKVEFLVSFYNNEISEKSEIFDDQFSVERPDGSNFTLKIRSTKLEDSAMYFCASSDWGEDTQYFGPGTRLTVL.

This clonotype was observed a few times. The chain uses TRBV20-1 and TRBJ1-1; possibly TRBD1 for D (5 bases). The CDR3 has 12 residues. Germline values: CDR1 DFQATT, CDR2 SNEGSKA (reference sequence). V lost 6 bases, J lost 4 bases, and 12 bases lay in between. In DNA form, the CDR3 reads TGCAGTGCCCAGACAGAACCCACTGAAGCTTTCTTT. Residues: CSAQTEPTEAFF.

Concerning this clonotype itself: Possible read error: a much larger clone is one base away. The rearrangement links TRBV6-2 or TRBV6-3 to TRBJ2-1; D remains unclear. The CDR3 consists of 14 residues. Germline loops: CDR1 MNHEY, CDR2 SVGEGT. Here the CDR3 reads CASSFMGIYNEQLF. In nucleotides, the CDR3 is TGTGCCAGCAGTTTCATGGGCATCTACAATGAGCAGCTCTTC.

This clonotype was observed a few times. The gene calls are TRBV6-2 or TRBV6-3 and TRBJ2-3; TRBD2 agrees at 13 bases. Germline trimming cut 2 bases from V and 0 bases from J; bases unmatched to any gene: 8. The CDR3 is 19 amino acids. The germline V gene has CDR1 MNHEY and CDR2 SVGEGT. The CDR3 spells CASSYPTSGRASSTDTQYF. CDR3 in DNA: TGTGCCAGCAGTTACCCTACTAGCGGGAGGGCCTCTAGCACAGATACGCAGTATTTT.

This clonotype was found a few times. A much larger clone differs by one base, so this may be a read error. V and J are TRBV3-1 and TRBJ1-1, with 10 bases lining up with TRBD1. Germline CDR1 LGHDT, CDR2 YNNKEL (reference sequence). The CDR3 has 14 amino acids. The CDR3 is CTSSPETGGVEAFF. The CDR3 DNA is TGTACCAGCAGCCCAGAGACAGGGGGCGTTGAAGCTTTTTTT.

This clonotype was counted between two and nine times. CDR3 sequence: CASSKGGPYNNQETQYF. The CDR3 nucleotides are TGTGCCAGCAGCAAAGGTGGGCCCTACAACAACCAAGAGACCCAGTACTTC. The chain links TRBV21-1 to TRBJ2-5; the tabulated D call, TRBD2, remains unverified against the DNA. TRBV21-1 counts as a pseudogene. The CDR3 has 17 residues.

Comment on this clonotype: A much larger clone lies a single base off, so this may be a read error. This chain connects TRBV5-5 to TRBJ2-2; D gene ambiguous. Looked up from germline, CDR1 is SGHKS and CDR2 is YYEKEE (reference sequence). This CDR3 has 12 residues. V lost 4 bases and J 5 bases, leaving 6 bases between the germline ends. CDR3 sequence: CASSIDTGELFF. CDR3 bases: TGTGCCAGCAGCATCGATACCGGGGAGCTGTTTTTT.

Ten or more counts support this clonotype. CDR3 DNA sequence: TGTGCCAGCAGTCGCGGACGAGGGAGGAATGAGCAGTTCTTC. It codes for CASSRGRGRNEQFF. The V gene is TRBV3-1, the J gene TRBJ2-1, with D tentatively TRBD2 (6 bases). CDR1 and CDR2 (germline): LGHDT, YNNKEL (reference sequence). CDR3 length: 14 residues. V lost 6 bases, J lost 7 bases, and 16 bases lay in between.

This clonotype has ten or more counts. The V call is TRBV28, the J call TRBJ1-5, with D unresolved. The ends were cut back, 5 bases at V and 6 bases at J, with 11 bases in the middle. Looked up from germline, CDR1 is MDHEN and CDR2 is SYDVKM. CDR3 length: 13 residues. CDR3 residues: CASSLSYSQPQHF. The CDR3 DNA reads TGTGCCAGCAGTCTCTCGTACAGTCAGCCCCAGCATTTT. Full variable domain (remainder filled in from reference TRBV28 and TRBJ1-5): DVKVTQSSRYLVKRTGEKVFLECVQDMDHENMFWYRQDPGLGLRLIYFSYDVKMKEKGDIPEGYSVSREKKERFSLILESASTNQTSMYLCASSLSYSQPQHFGDGTRLSIL.

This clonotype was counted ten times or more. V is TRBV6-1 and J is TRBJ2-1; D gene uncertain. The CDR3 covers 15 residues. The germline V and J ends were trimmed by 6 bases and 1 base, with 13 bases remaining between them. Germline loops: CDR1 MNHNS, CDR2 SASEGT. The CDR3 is CASSVGPVSYNEQFF. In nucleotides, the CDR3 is TGTGCCAGCAGCGTGGGCCCGGTTTCCTACAATGAGCAGTTCTTC.

The CDR3 spells CASSGRTSGGKYNEQFF. Here the CDR3 DNA reads TGTGCCAGCTCGGGCAGGACTAGCGGGGGAAAGTACAATGAGCAGTTCTTC. The chain links TRBV18 to TRBJ2-1, with 13 positions matching TRBD2. The CDR3 covers 17 residues. The ends lost 6 bases at V and 4 bases at J; junction bases unmatched: 9. The germline V gene has CDR1 KGHSH and CDR2 LQKENI.